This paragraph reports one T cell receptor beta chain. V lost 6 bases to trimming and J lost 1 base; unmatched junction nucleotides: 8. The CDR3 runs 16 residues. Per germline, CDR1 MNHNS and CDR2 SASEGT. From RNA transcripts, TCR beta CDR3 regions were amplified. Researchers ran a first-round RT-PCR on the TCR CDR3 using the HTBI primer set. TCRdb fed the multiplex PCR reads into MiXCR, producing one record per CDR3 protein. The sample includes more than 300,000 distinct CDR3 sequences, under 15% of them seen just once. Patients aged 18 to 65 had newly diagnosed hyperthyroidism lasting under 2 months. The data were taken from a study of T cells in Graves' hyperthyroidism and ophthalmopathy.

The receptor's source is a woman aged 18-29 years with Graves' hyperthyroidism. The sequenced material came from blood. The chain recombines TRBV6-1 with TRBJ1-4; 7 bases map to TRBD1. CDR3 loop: CASRRQGGGTNEKLFF. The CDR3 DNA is TGTGCCAGCAGACGACAGGGAGGGGGAACTAATGAAAAACTGTTTTTT.